The text below deals with one T cell receptor beta chain. Its specificity is not known. Germline CDR1 is ENHRY and CDR2 is SYGVKD. Deletions cut 5 bases from V and 4 bases from J, with 9 bases between. The CDR3 has 13 amino acids. The sample comes from a study of T cell repertoires in cytomegalovirus infection. A single record per CDR3 protein comes from TCRdb applying MiXCR to the reads. The data contain 700,000 to 950,000 distinct CDR3 sequences, 30% to 35% of them singletons. The V gene is TRBV10-3, the J gene TRBJ1-5; no definite D call. The receptor was isolated from a human donor in good health (CMV status not recorded). Some clones in this sample may be carry-over from other donors' samples. Sequencing was performed on cultured CD8+ T cells from PBMCs, taken from culture after CMV antigen stimulation. The CDR3 DNA reads as TGTGCCATCAGTAGGACGGTGAATCAGCCCCAGCATTTT. Protein: CAISRTVNQPQHF.